This T cell receptor (beta chain) was sequenced in a study of blood T cell repertoires in COVID-19. Study details: Whether acute or convalescent, the COVID-19 samples came from the United States, Italy and Spain. In each case, the material was cDNA or gDNA derived from T cells, B-cell-depleted T cells, or PBMCs.

Source study methods: Estimation of nucleated cell counts relied on the amplification of reference gene primers. Clones were sequenced by immunoSEQ multiplex PCR, and TCRdb holds only the in-frame ones, with some missing. V, J and clone size are those of that table, while D and trimming were read from the DNA. The repertoire holds a few hundred thousand clones, with roughly 86% as singletons. A single count supports this clone. V lost 8 bases to trimming and J lost 7 bases; unmatched junction nucleotides: 11. The germline gives CDR1 MNHEY, CDR2 SMNVEV (reference sequence). There are 14 residues in the CDR3.

The specimen sequenced was peripheral blood. V is TRBV27 and J is TRBJ2-1; 7 bases align to TRBD2. This TCR was recovered from a man aged 35 to 55 who had recovered from COVID-19. Here the CDR3 DNA reads TGTGCCAGCCGTCGATGGGGGGGGGAGAATGAGCAGTTCTTC. Its protein product is CASRRWGGENEQFF.